This TCR beta chain was retrieved from a study of blood T cell repertoires in COVID-19. Study in general: Acute and convalescent COVID-19 specimens originated in the United States, Italy and Spain.

TCRdb's copy holds only in-frame clones and misses some; the assay was immunoSEQ multiplex PCR. Of around 25,000 clones listed, nearly 90% are singletons. CDR1 is MNHEY, CDR2 SVGAGI, per germline. With 4 bases clipped from V and 4 bases from J, the junction kept 7 bases outside the gene matches. This CDR3 region has 15 residues. The V call is TRBV6-5, the J call TRBJ2-3; 8 nucleotides line up with TRBD2. This receptor was obtained from a man in his sixties or seventies with acute or convalescent COVID-19. Material for sequencing was peripheral blood. Written as DNA, the CDR3 is TGTGCCAGCAGTTGGGGTAGCGGGAACGCAGATACGCAGTATTTT. The encoded protein is CASSWGSGNADTQYF.